The 4 T cell receptor beta chains below all came from one sample that was sequenced in a study of CXCR3-negative and CXCR3-positive naive CD8 T cells. UMI labels and 5' RACE were used to prepare the TRB cDNA libraries. For each CDR3 protein, TCRdb gives one entry from its re-call of the 5' RACE reads, without DNA. The table counts roughly 89,000 distinct CDR3 sequences; less than 1.1% lies in the top ten. Material for sequencing was naive CXCR3- CD8+ T cells from blood. Noted subset: CD45RO-CCR7+CD27+CD95- naive CD8+ T cells lacking CXCR3 (TNR3-). Source of these receptors: a human donor in good health. Some clones in this sample may be carry-over from other donors' samples.

The chain uses TRBV7-9 and TRBJ2-7; TCRdb gives TRBD1 as the D gene, but with no DNA this cannot be confirmed. The germline CDR1 and CDR2 sequences are SEHNR and FQNEAQ (reference sequence). The length of the CDR3 is 20 residues. The CDR3: CASSPSGERILDYTSTEQYF.

The V and J genes are TRBV29-1 and TRBJ2-3; TCRdb picks TRBD2, but there is no DNA to check that call. Germline V CDR1 and CDR2: SQVTM, ANQGSEA. This CDR3 has 15 amino acids. CDR3 in amino acids: CSVSGTSGIQDTQYF.

The chain joins TRBV12-3 or TRBV12-4 to TRBJ1-1. The CDR3 consists of 14 residues. The CDR3 reads CASSLSKANTEAFF.

CDR3 sequence: CASSLEAARRYGYTF. V is TRBV7-9 and J is TRBJ1-2. Germline lookup yields CDR1 SEHNR and CDR2 FQNEAQ (reference sequence). The CDR3 contains 15 residues.